The 16 T cell receptor beta chains in this list originate from one sample, sequenced in a study of shared clonotypes between healthy human individuals. Selected positively for CCR7 and CD45RO-negative, naive CD8 cells excluded terminally differentiated effector memory CD45RA+ cells. Clones were sequenced by immunoSEQ multiplex PCR, and TCRdb holds only the in-frame ones, with some missing. The sample lists about 2,200,000 clones, 85% to 95% occurring once. Sequences were obtained from naive CD8+ T cells from PBMCs. These receptors were obtained from a man younger than 30 in good health. Some clones in this sample may be carry-over from other donors' samples.

This rearrangement joins TRBV27 to TRBJ2-7, with D unresolved. This CDR3 is 13 amino acids long. The germline V gene encodes CDR1 MNHEY and CDR2 SMNVEV (reference sequence). Deletions cut 2 bases from V and 6 bases from J, with 11 bases between. The CDR3 reads CASSLIATREQYF. The CDR3 DNA is TGTGCCAGCAGTTTAATAGCCACCCGCGAGCAGTACTTC.

The chain links TRBV10-3 to TRBJ2-6; D is possibly TRBD1 (5 bases). This CDR3 is 20 amino acids long. CDR1 is ENHRY and CDR2 is SYGVKD in the germline V gene. Trimming shortened V by 2 bases and J by 0 bases, and 20 bases separated the two germline ends. The DNA for the CDR3 is TGTGCCATCAGTGAGATCGACAGCAAGATGGGATCCTCTGGGGCCAACGTCCTGACTTTC. Its translation is CAISEIDSKMGSSGANVLTF.

The chain joins TRBV6-6 to TRBJ2-7, with TRBD1 matching 7 bases. V lost 0 bases and J lost 5; bases outside the gene matches: 7. This CDR3 region has 15 residues. The germline V gene encodes CDR1 MNHNY and CDR2 SVGAGI (reference sequence). CDR3 amino acids: CASSYSGEGANEQYF. CDR3 DNA sequence: TGTGCCAGCAGTTACTCGGGCGAGGGGGCAAACGAGCAGTACTTC.

The chain is built from TRBV4-2 and TRBJ2-3, with 7 bases aligning to TRBD2. In germline, CDR1 is LGHNA, CDR2 YNFKEQ. The CDR3 is 14 residues long. With V trimmed by 4 bases and J by 2 bases, 3 bases remained unmatched. The CDR3 protein is CASSPSGNTDTQYF. Here the CDR3 DNA reads TGTGCCAGCAGCCCTAGCGGCAACACAGATACGCAGTATTTT.

This chain connects TRBV10-3 to TRBJ2-7; 10 bases are a match to TRBD2. V trimming: 11 bases; J trimming: 5 bases; junction bases outside the gene matches: 12. This CDR3 is 14 amino acids long. Germline CDR1 ENHRY, CDR2 SYGVKD. The DNA of the CDR3 is TGTGCCTCACAACACCTAGCGGGAGCGGACGAGCAGTACTTC. Its protein product is CASQHLAGADEQYF.

The J gene is TRBJ1-2, the V gene TRBV9, with TRBD1 as a possible D gene (5 bases). Between the trimmed V and J ends, which lost 0 bases and 4 bases, there was a span of 16 bases. The CDR3 is made up of 16 amino acids. Germline V lookup: CDR1 SGDLS, CDR2 YYNGEE. The CDR3 spells CASSVGVGQGLYGYTF. CDR3 in DNA: TGTGCCAGCAGCGTAGGAGTGGGTCAGGGACTCTATGGCTACACCTTC.

This rearrangement joins TRBV2 to TRBJ2-7, with 10 positions matching TRBD2. CDR3 length: 14 residues. V gave up 3 bases and J gave up 6 bases; unmatched junction bases: 5. Per germline, CDR1 SNHLY and CDR2 FYNNEI. CDR3 bases: TGTGCCAGCAGTGACCTAGCGGGAGTGTTCGAGCAGTACTTC. Encoded protein: CASSDLAGVFEQYF.

The J gene is TRBJ1-3, the V gene TRBV7-8; D is possibly TRBD1 (5 bases). This CDR3 has 14 residues. V gave up 5 bases and J gave up 11 bases, with 19 bases separating them. CDR1 is SGHVS and CDR2 is FQNEAQ in the germline V gene. CDR3 in amino acids: CASSGPGAGGPIYF. In DNA form, the CDR3 reads TGTGCCAGCAGCGGACCCGGGGCTGGAGGGCCCATATATTTT. Combining the CDR3 with reference TRBV7-8 and TRBJ1-3 gives the whole variable domain GAGVSQSPRYKVAKRGQDVALRCDPISGHVSLFWYQQALGQGPEFLTYFQNEAQLDKSGLPSDRFFAERPEGSVSTLKIQRTQQEDSAVYLCASSGPGAGGPIYFGEGSWLTVV.

This clone was observed a single time. This chain links TRBV14 with TRBJ1-2; D gene uncertain. Germline CDR1 and CDR2: SGHDN and FVKESK. The CDR3 runs to 13 residues. V lost 0 bases and J 0 bases, leaving 2 bases between the germline ends. CDR3 sequence (DNA): TGTGCCAGCAGCCAAGAATCTAACTATGGCTACACCTTC. Protein sequence: CASSQESNYGYTF.

The chain uses TRBV9 and TRBJ1-2, with TRBD1 identical over 8 bases. Germline V lookup: CDR1 SGDLS, CDR2 YYNGEE. With V trimmed by 0 bases and J by 6 bases, 7 bases remained unmatched. The CDR3 runs to 15 residues. CDR3 bases: TGTGCCAGCAGCGTAGGTACAGGGGGGCCTCATGGCTACACCTTC. It translates to CASSVGTGGPHGYTF.

This clone was found once. This chain links TRBV11-2 with TRBJ2-7; D may be TRBD2 (6 bases). Deletions cut 5 bases from V and 3 bases from J, with 17 bases between. Germline CDR1 reads SGHAT; CDR2 reads FQNNGV. This CDR3 is built from 15 residues. The chain's CDR3 is CASSLASGPDYEQYF. CDR3 bases: TGTGCCAGCAGCCTAGCGTCCGGGCCGGACTACGAGCAGTACTTC.

The chain has TRBV7-2 and TRBJ2-7; 8 bases are shared with TRBD1. The junction had 9 bases not matched to a gene; V was cut back by 5 bases and J by 3 bases. The CDR3 loop spans 15 amino acids. The germline V gene has CDR1 SGHTA and CDR2 FQGNSA. CDR3 coding DNA: TGTGCCAGCAGCAAAAGACAGGGGTCCCTCTACGAGCAGTACTTC. Protein product: CASSKRQGSLYEQYF.

This chain's CDR3 is CASSYGTGGFGELFF. CDR3 nucleotide sequence: TGTGCCAGCAGTTACGGGACAGGGGGATTCGGGGAGCTGTTTTTT. The V gene is TRBV6-6, the J gene TRBJ2-2; 11 bases are shared with TRBD1. The CDR3 is 15 amino acids. The germline V gene has CDR1 MNHNY and CDR2 SVGAGI (reference sequence). The junction had 3 bases not matched to a gene; V was cut back by 2 bases and J by 7 bases.

The V gene is TRBV27, the J gene TRBJ2-5; 7 nucleotides align to TRBD1. V lost 5 bases and J lost 1; bases outside the gene matches: 13. The germline CDR1 and CDR2 sequences are MNHEY and SMNVEV (reference sequence). The length of the CDR3 is 17 residues. The CDR3 region has the DNA TGTGCCAGCAGTATCCACTTCGACAGGGAGTTCCAAGAGACCCAGTACTTC. It codes for CASSIHFDREFQETQYF.

CDR3 in amino acids: CASRGSRGQYF. In DNA, the CDR3 is TGCGCCAGCAGGGGGTCGAGGGGGCAGTACTTC. The rearrangement links TRBV5-1 to TRBJ2-7; D tentatively reads TRBD1 or TRBD2 (5 bases each). This CDR3 spans 11 amino acids. Per the germline V gene, CDR1 is SGHRS and CDR2 is YFSETQ. V was trimmed by 5 bases and J by 9 bases, leaving 12 bases between them.

This sequence joins TRBV15 and TRBJ1-4; the D gene is possibly TRBD1 (5 bases). The CDR3 runs 15 residues. Per the germline V gene, CDR1 is LNHNV and CDR2 is YYDKDF (reference sequence). V was clipped by 5 bases and J by 5 bases, with 15 bases between them. CDR3 protein: CATSGSDSANEKLFF. For the CDR3, the DNA is TGTGCCACCAGCGGATCTGACAGCGCGAATGAAAAACTGTTTTTT.